This paragraph covers one T cell receptor (beta chain) sequence. Its target is not known. In the PCR, 60 Vbeta and 13 Jbeta primers were used. Method: immunoSEQ multiplex PCR; TCRdb's copy keeps in-frame clones and lacks some. The sample lists about 160,000 clones, around 90% occurring once. The sample is drawn from a study of cytomegalovirus exposure and HLA in healthy donors. Broader study findings: As immune exposure information, only CMV serostatus was available. Later work found that TCR association rates differed between HLA loci; DRB1 had the most and HLA-C the fewest. The study flagged some 170 TCR beta chains as cytomegalovirus-associated.

This TCR came from a woman under 40 in good health and CMV-seronegative. Material: PBMCs.

The CDR3 here is CASSSDGGSYNEQFF. The CDR3 DNA is TGCGCCAGCAGCTCGGACGGGGGTTCCTACAATGAGCAGTTCTTC. The chain links TRBV5-1 to TRBJ2-1; the D gene is possibly TRBD2 (6 bases). The CDR3 length is 15 residues. Per germline, CDR1 SGHRS and CDR2 YFSETQ. V was pared by 3 bases and J by 1 base, with 11 bases between.